Each of the 12 T cell receptor beta chains below was sequenced from the same sample in a study of blood T cells in healthy people across ages (dated by TCRdb to the mid-2010s). Receptor amplification or capture employed 5' RACE. The sequencer was an Illumina HiSeq 2500. A second PCR of roughly 7 to 11 cycles was performed with a sample-barcoded 5' primer and a J-beta primer mix. TCRdb handled the public reads itself, with Q25 trimming in fastp and clone calling in MiXCR, and kept productive beta chains. When rows share a CDR3 protein, they turn into one entry using the most common DNA and genes. Present in this sample are about 1.6 million distinct CDR3 sequences, roughly a third of which were seen just once. Approximately 11% of the sample is taken by the ten largest. Sequencing used blood. All receptors come from a woman in her 30s in good health.

The chain recombines TRBV6-2 or TRBV6-3 with TRBJ1-6, with D maybe TRBD1 (6 bases). CDR3 size: 15 residues. The germline V gene has CDR1 MNHEY and CDR2 SVGEGT. V dropped 5 bases and J dropped 10 bases, with 18 bases sitting between them. The CDR3, as DNA: TGTGCCAGCAGTACCCCGACAGGTTGGGGGTCACCCCTCCACTTT. Translated, it gives CASSTPTGWGSPLHF.

As concerns this clonotype: Germline and junction disagree at one end, which may indicate a read error. The J gene is TRBJ2-7, the V gene TRBV12-3 or TRBV12-4; 7 nucleotides agree with TRBD1. The CDR3 spans 14 residues. The CDR3 bases are TGTGCCAACAGTTTAACCAGGGGGTGGTACGAGCAGTACTTC. Encoded protein: CANSLTRGWYEQYF.

This clonotype was seen a few times. The genes are TRBV5-1 and TRBJ1-1; the D gene is possibly TRBD1 (6 bases). CDR3 size: 14 residues. Germline assignment: CDR1 SGHRS and CDR2 YFSETQ. Trimming left V 7 bases short and J 0 bases short, with 13 bases between. This CDR3 reads CASRWGALNTEAFF. The CDR3 DNA is TGCGCCAGCCGCTGGGGGGCCTTGAACACTGAAGCTTTCTTT.

This clonotype showed up just a few times. This chain links TRBV9 with TRBJ2-3; the match to TRBD2 covers 8 bases. The CDR3 extends over 16 amino acids. Germline V CDR1 and CDR2: SGDLS, YYNGEE. V lost 0 bases and J lost 0; bases outside the gene matches: 3. CDR3 in DNA: TGTGCCAGCAGCGTAGCCGGGGGGGGTAGCACAGATACGCAGTATTTT. The encoded protein is CASSVAGGGSTDTQYF.

This clonotype was recorded a few times. This chain uses TRBV7-2 with TRBJ2-7, with D uncertain. There are 13 residues in the CDR3. V was clipped by 5 bases and J by 5 bases, with 13 bases between them. Germline CDR1 SGHTA, CDR2 FQGNSA. CDR3 residues: CASSPSSWDEQYF. The CDR3 coding sequence is TGTGCCAGCAGCCCTAGTTCTTGGGACGAGCAGTACTTC.

The V gene is TRBV2, the J gene TRBJ1-2; D possibly corresponds to TRBD1 (5 bases). The CDR3 has 15 residues. The V end lost 2 bases, the J end lost 5 bases, and 15 bases lay between the germline ends. Germline lookup yields CDR1 SNHLY and CDR2 FYNNEI. Written as DNA, the CDR3 is TGTGCCAGCAGTGAATCCAGCCGGGGCTCATATGGCTACACCTTC. Its translation: CASSESSRGSYGYTF. Full variable domain (remainder filled in from reference TRBV2 and TRBJ1-2): EPEVTQTPSHQVTQMGQEVILRCVPISNHLYFYWYRQILGQKVEFLVSFYNNEISEKSEIFDDQFSVERPDGSNFTLKIRSTKLEDSAMYFCASSESSRGSYGYTFGSGTRLTVV.

The chain carries TRBV10-3 and TRBJ2-1; D assignment may be TRBD1 or TRBD2 (5 bases each). The germline CDR1 and CDR2 sequences are ENHRY and SYGVKD. Trimming removed 7 bases from V and 9 bases from J, with 19 bases in between. This CDR3 region has 14 residues. The CDR3 spells CAITSVGELGEQFF. In nucleotides, the CDR3 is TGTGCCATCACCTCGGTGGGGGAACTGGGTGAGCAGTTCTTC.

The chain combines TRBV5-1 with TRBJ2-3; TRBD2 is a possible D gene (5 bases). This CDR3 spans 15 amino acids. CDR1 and CDR2 from the germline V gene are SGHRS and YFSETQ. Trimming left V 0 bases short and J 3 bases short, with 11 bases between. For the CDR3, the DNA is TGCGCCAGCAGCTTGGGAGGAGGTGAGACAGATACGCAGTATTTT. Translation: CASSLGGGETDTQYF.

This clonotype appeared a few times. The V call is TRBV5-1, the J call TRBJ2-3; no reliable D call. Germline V CDR1 and CDR2: SGHRS, YFSETQ. The CDR3 is made up of 14 amino acids. The V end lost 4 bases, the J end lost 2 bases, and 11 bases lay between the germline ends. CDR3 nucleotide sequence: TGCGCCAGCAGCCTAAGGACGATCACAGATACGCAGTATTTT. This sequence encodes CASSLRTITDTQYF.

The chain couples TRBV10-1 to TRBJ2-6; D is unresolved. This CDR3 comprises 16 residues. CDR1 is WNHNN and CDR2 is SYGVQD in the germline V gene (reference sequence). V was clipped by 3 bases and J by 4 bases, with 13 bases between them. The CDR3 bases are TGCGCCAGCAGTGACGGGTCGTACTCGGGGGCCAACGTCCTGACTTTC. Its translation is CASSDGSYSGANVLTF.

Of note for this clonotype: This may be a read error, as it is one base from a much larger clone. The chain joins TRBV6-5 to TRBJ2-1; 8 nucleotides agree with TRBD2. The CDR3 contains 14 residues. Germline CDR1 is MNHEY and CDR2 is SVGAGI. The CDR3 protein is CASSWGGGFNERFF. The CDR3 nucleotides read TGTGCCAGCAGTTGGGGCGGGGGGTTCAATGAGCGGTTCTTC.

About this clonotype: The junction differs from germline at one of its ends, possibly a read error. The V and J genes are TRBV5-1 and TRBJ2-3; 9 bases fit TRBD1. Germline CDR1 SGHRS, CDR2 YFSETQ. CDR3 length: 15 residues. In nucleotides, the CDR3 is TGCGCCGGCAGCCAGGACAGGGGTGATACAGATACGCAGTATTTT. The encoded protein is CAGSQDRGDTDTQYF.